This T cell receptor beta chain was identified in a study of blood T cell repertoires in COVID-19. Study-wide context: PBMCs, B-cell-depleted T cells, or T cells provided the cDNA or gDNA that made up the material.

Here immunoSEQ multiplex PCR was the method, and the copy in TCRdb shows in-frame clones only, minus some. The table shows about 150,000 clones, with 80% to 90% occurring only once. Sequencing input: peripheral blood. The TCR comes from a man in his 70s with acute or convalescent COVID-19.

The DNA for the CDR3 is TGCAGCGTTGGAGAGGAGGGAACGAGAAACTATGGCTACACCTTC. Protein sequence: CSVGEEGTRNYGYTF. This chain joins TRBV29-1 and TRBJ1-2; the D is unclear. The V end lost 4 bases, the J end lost 2 bases, and 17 bases lay between the germline ends. The germline CDR1 and CDR2 sequences are SQVTM and ANQGSEA. The CDR3 covers 15 residues.